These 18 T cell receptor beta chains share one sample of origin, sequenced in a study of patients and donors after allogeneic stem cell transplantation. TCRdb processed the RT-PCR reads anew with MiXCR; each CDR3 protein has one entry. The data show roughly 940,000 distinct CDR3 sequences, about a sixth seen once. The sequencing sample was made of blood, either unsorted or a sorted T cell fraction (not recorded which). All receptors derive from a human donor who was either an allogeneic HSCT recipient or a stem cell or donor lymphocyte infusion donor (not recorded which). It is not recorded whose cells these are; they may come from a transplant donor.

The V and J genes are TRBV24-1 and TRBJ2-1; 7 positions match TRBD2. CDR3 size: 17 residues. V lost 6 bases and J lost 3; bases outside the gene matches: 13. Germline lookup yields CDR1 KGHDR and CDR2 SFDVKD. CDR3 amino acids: CATSKAGQGPGYNEQFF. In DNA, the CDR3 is TGTGCCACCAGTAAAGCGGGGCAGGGACCTGGCTACAATGAGCAGTTCTTC.

CDR3 coding DNA: TGTGCCAGCAGGCTTTTCCAGGGCACCGGGGAGCTGTTTTTT. Its protein product is CASRLFQGTGELFF. The chain joins TRBV12-3 or TRBV12-4 to TRBJ2-2; a possible D gene is TRBD1 (5 bases). The CDR3 runs to 14 residues. V lost 6 bases and J 4 bases, leaving 12 bases between the germline ends.

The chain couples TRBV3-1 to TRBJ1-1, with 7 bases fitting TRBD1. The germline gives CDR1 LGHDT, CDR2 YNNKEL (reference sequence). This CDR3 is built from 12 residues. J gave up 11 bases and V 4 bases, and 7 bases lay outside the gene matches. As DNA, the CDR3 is TGTGCCAGCAGCCTTGGACAGGCTGTGGCTTTCTTT. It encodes CASSLGQAVAFF.

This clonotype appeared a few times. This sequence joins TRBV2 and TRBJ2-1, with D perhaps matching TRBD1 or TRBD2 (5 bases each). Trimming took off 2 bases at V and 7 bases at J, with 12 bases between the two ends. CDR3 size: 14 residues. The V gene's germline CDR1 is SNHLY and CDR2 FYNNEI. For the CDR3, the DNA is TGTGCCAGCAGTGAAACGGGGCTCATAAATGAGCAGTTCTTC. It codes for CASSETGLINEQFF.

CDR3 sequence (DNA): TGTGCCAGCAGCTTACCCCGGCTAGGACAGGGGGAAAAAGAGACCCAGTACTTC. It yields the protein CASSLPRLGQGEKETQYF. The rearrangement joins TRBV11-1 to TRBJ2-5, with TRBD1 identical over 10 bases. Germline lookup yields CDR1 SGHAT and CDR2 FQDESV (reference sequence). Trimming removed 2 bases from V and 3 bases from J; junction bases left unmatched: 12. CDR3 size: 18 residues.

CDR3 residues: CSAPLDGKGQYF. The DNA for the CDR3 is TGCAGTGCTCCCTTGGACGGAAAGGGCCAGTACTTC. The chain couples TRBV20-1 to TRBJ2-5, with no clear D. The CDR3 spans 12 residues. Germline values: CDR1 DFQATT, CDR2 SNEGSKA (reference sequence). V lost 5 bases and J 10 bases, leaving 17 bases between the germline ends.

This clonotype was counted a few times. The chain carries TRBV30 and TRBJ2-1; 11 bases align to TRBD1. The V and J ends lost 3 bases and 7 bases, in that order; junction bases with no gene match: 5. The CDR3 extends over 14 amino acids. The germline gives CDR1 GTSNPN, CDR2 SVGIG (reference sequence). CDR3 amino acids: CAWSPGQGANEQFF. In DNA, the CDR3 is TGTGCCTGGAGCCCAGGACAGGGGGCAAATGAGCAGTTCTTC.

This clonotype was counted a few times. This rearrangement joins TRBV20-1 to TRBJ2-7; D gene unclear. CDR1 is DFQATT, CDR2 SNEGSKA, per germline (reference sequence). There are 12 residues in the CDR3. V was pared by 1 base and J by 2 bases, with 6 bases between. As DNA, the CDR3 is TGCAGTGCTAGAGGTGTTGCCTACGAGCAGTACTTC. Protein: CSARGVAYEQYF.

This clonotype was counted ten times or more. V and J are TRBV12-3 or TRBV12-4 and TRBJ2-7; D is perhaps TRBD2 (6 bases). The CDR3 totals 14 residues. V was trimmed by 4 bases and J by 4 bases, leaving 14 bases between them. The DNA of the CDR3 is TGTGCCAGCAGTTCCTTGGGGGGAGATTACGAGCAGTACTTC. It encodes CASSSLGGDYEQYF.

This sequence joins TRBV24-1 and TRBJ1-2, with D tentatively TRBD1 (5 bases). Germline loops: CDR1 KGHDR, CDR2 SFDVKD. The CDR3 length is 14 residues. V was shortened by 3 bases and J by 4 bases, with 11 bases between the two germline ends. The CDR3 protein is CATSDIEGTYGYTF. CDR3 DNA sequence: TGTGCCACCAGTGATATAGAGGGGACCTATGGCTACACCTTC.

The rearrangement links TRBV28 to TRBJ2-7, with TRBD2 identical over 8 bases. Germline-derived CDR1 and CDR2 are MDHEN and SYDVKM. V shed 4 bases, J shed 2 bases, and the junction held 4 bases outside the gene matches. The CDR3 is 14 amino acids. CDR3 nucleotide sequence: TGTGCCAGCAGTTGGATAGCGGGGACCTACGAGCAGTACTTC. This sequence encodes CASSWIAGTYEQYF.

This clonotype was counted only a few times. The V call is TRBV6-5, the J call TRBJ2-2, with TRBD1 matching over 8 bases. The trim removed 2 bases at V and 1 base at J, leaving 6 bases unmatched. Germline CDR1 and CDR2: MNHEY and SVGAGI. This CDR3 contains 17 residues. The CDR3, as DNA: TGTGCCAGCAGTTACAGCCCCGGGACAGGGAACACCGGGGAGCTGTTTTTT. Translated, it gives CASSYSPGTGNTGELFF.

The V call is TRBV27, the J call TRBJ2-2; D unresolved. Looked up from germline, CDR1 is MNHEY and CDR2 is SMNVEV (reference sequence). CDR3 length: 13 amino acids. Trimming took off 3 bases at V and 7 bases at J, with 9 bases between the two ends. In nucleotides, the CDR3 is TGTGCCAGCAGTTTTCTATCAGGCGGGGAGCTGTTTTTT. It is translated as CASSFLSGGELFF.

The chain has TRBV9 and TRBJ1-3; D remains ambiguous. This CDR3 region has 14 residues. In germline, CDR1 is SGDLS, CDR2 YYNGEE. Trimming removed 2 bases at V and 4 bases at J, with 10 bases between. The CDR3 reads CASSVSRTGNTIYF. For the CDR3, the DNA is TGTGCCAGCAGCGTCTCCAGGACCGGAAACACCATATATTTT. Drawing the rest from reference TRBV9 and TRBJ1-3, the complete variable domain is DSGVTQTPKHLITATGQRVTLRCSPRSGDLSVYWYQQSLDQGLQFLIQYYNGEERAKGNILERFSAQQFPDLHSELNLSSLELGDSALYFCASSVSRTGNTIYFGEGSWLTVV.

This CDR3 reads CAWTPRGTGYGYTF. The CDR3 bases are TGTGCCTGGACTCCCAGGGGGACCGGTTATGGCTACACCTTC. The chain is built from TRBV30 and TRBJ1-2, with 7 bases identical to TRBD1. Germline V CDR1 and CDR2: GTSNPN, SVGIG (reference sequence). This CDR3 is 14 amino acids long. V shed 4 bases, J shed 5 bases, and the junction held 10 bases outside the gene matches. Together with reference TRBV30 and TRBJ1-2, the CDR3 gives the full variable domain: SQTIHQWPATLVQPVGSPLSLECTVEGTSNPNLYWYRQAAGRGLQLLFYSVGIGQISSEVPQNLSASRPQDRQFILSSKKLLLSDSGFYLCAWTPRGTGYGYTFGSGTRLTVV.

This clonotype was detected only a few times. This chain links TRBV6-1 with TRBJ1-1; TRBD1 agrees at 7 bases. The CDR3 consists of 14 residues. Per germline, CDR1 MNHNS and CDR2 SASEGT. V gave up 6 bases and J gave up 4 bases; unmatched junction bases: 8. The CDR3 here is CASRIKQGSTEAFF. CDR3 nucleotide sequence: TGTGCCAGCAGGATCAAACAGGGGAGCACTGAAGCTTTCTTT.

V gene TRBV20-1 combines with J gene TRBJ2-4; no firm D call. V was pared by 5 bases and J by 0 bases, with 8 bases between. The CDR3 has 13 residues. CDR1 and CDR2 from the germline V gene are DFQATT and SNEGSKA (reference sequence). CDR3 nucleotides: TGCAGTGCTGCCCTAAGAGCCAAAAACATTCAGTACTTC. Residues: CSAALRAKNIQYF.

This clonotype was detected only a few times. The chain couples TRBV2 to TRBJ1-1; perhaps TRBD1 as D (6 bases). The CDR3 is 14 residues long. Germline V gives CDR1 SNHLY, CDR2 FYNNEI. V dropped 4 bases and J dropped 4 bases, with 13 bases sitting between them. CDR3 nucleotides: TGTGCCAGCAGTGGCGGGACACCACTCACTGAAGCTTTCTTT. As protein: CASSGGTPLTEAFF.